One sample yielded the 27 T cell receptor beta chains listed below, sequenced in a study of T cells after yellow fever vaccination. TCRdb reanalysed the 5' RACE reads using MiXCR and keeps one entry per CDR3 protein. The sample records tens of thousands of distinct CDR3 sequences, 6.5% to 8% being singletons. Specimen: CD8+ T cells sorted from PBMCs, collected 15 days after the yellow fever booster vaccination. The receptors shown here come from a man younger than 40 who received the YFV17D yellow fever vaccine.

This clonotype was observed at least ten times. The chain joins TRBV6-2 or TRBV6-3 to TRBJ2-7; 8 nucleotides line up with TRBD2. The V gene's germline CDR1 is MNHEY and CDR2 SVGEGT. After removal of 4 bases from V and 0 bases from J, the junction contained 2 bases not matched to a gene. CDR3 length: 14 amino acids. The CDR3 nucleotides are TGTGCCAGCAGTTTAGCGGGGAACTCCTACGAGCAGTACTTC. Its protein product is CASSLAGNSYEQYF.

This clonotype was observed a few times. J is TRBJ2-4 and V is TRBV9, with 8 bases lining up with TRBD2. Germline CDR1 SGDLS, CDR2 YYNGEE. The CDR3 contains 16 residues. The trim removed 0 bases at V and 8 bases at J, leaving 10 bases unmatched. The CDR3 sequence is CASSVGAGGPGDIQYF. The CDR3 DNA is TGTGCCAGCAGCGTAGGTGCGGGAGGCCCGGGGGACATTCAGTACTTC. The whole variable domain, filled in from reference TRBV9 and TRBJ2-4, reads DSGVTQTPKHLITATGQRVTLRCSPRSGDLSVYWYQQSLDQGLQFLIQYYNGEERAKGNILERFSAQQFPDLHSELNLSSLELGDSALYFCASSVGAGGPGDIQYFGAGTRLSVL.

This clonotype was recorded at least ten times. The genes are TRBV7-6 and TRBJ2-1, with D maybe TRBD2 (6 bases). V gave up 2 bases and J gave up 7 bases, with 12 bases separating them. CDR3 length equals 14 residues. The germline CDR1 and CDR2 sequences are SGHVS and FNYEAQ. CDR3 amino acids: CASSLLAGRNEQFF. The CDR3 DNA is TGTGCCAGCAGCTTACTGGCGGGAAGGAATGAGCAGTTCTTC.

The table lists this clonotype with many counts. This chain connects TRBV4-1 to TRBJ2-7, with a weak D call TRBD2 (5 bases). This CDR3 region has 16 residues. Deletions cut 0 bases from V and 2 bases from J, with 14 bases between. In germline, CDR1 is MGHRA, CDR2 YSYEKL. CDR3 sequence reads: CASSQETRESAYEQYF. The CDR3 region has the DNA TGCGCCAGCAGCCAAGAAACTCGGGAATCCGCCTACGAGCAGTACTTC.

CDR3 nucleotide sequence: TGTGCCAGCAGCTCGACCGCTGCTCTAGCGGGTCAAGAGACCCAGTACTTC. Residues: CASSSTAALAGQETQYF. The genes are TRBV11-3 and TRBJ2-5; TRBD2 agrees at 8 bases. CDR3 length: 17 amino acids. V lost 4 bases to trimming and J lost 2 bases; unmatched junction nucleotides: 12. CDR1 SGHNT and CDR2 YENEEA come from the germline V gene.

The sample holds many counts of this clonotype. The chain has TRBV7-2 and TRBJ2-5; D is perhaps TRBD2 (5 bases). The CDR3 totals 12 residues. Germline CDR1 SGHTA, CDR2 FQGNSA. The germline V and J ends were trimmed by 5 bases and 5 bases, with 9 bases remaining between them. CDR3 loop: CASSLDLETQYF. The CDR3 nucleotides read TGTGCCAGCAGCCTGGACTTGGAGACCCAGTACTTC. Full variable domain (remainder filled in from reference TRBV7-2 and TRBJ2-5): GAGVSQSPSNKVTEKGKDVELRCDPISGHTALYWYRQSLGQGLEFLIYFQGNSAPDKSGLPSDRFSAERTGGSVSTLTIQRTQQEDSAVYLCASSLDLETQYFGPGTRLLVL.

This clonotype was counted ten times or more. The CDR3 here is CSVAKAGDYNEQFF. CDR3 DNA: TGCAGCGTTGCAAAAGCGGGAGACTACAATGAGCAGTTCTTC. This chain joins TRBV29-1 and TRBJ2-1; 8 bases line up with TRBD2. The CDR3 is made up of 14 amino acids. Germline V CDR1 and CDR2: SQVTM, ANQGSEA. J lost 3 bases, V lost 4 bases, and 5 bases had no gene match.

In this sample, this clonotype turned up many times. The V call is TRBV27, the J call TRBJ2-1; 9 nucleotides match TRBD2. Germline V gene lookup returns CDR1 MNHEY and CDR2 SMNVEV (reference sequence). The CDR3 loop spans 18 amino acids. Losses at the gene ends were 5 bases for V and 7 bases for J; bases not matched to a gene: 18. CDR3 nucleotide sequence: TGTGCCAGCAGTCCACTCGTGGGGGCAATAGCGGGAGTAAATGAGCAGTTCTTC. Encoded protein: CASSPLVGAIAGVNEQFF.

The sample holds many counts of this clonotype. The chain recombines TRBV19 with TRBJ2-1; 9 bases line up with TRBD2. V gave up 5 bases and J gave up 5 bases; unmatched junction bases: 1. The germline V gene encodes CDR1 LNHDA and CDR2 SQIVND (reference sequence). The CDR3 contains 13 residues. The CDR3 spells CASSLAGNNEQFF. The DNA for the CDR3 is TGTGCCAGTAGTCTAGCGGGGAACAATGAGCAGTTCTTC.

CDR3: CSARQDGSTEAFF. The CDR3 DNA reads as TGCAGTGCTAGACAGGACGGGAGCACTGAAGCTTTCTTT. The chain has TRBV20-1 and TRBJ1-1; D remains unclear. V was trimmed by 2 bases and J by 4 bases, leaving 11 bases between them. Germline V CDR1 and CDR2: DFQATT, SNEGSKA (reference sequence). The CDR3 consists of 13 residues.

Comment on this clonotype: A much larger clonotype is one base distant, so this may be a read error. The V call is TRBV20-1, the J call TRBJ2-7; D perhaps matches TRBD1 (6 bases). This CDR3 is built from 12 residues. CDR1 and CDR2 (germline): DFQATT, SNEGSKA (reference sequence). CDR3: CSAPDSSYKQYF. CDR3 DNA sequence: TGCAGTGCTCCGGACAGCAGCTACAAGCAGTACTTC.

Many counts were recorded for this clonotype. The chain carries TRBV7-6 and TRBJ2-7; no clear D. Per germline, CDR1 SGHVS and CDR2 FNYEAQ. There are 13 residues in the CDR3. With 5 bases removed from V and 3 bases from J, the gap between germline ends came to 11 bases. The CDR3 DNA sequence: TGTGCCAGCAGCGAAGGACCCCACTACGAGCAGTACTTC. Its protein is CASSEGPHYEQYF.

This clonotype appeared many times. In DNA form, the CDR3 reads TGTGCCAGCAGCGTAGGGGACGAGACCCAGTACTTC. Translated, it gives CASSVGDETQYF. The chain uses TRBV9 and TRBJ2-5; possibly TRBD1 or TRBD2 for D (5 bases each). Germline lookup yields CDR1 SGDLS and CDR2 YYNGEE. The CDR3 loop spans 12 amino acids. The V gene lost 0 bases and the J gene lost 5 bases, with 5 bases spanning the gap.

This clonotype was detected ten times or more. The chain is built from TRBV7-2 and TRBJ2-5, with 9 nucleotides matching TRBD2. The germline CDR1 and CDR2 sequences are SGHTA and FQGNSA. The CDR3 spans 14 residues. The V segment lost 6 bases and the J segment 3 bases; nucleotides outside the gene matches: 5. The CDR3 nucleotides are TGTGCCAGCAGAGCCGCGGGGGGGGAAGAGACCCAGTACTTC. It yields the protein CASRAAGGEETQYF.

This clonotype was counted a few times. CDR3 in DNA: TGCGCCAGCAGCATGGGGGACGGCAGCTCCTATAATTCACCCCTCCACTTT. This gives the protein CASSMGDGSSYNSPLHF. The chain uses TRBV5-1 and TRBJ1-6; a possible D gene is TRBD1 (5 bases). Deletions cut 4 bases from V and 0 bases from J, with 14 bases between. In germline, CDR1 is SGHRS, CDR2 YFSETQ. The length of the CDR3 is 17 residues.

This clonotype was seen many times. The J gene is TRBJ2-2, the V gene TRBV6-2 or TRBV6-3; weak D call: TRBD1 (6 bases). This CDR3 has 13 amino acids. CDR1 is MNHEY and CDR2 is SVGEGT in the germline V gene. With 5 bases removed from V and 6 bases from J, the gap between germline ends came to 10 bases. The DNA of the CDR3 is TGTGCCAGCAGTCGCACAGGGCCCGGGGAGCTGTTTTTT. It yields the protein CASSRTGPGELFF.

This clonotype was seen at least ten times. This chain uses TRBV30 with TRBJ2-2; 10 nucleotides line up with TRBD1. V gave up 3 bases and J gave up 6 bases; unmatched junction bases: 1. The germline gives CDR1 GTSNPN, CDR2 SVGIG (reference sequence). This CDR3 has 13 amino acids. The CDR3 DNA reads TGTGCCTGGAGCGGGACAGGGGCCGGGGAGCTGTTTTTT. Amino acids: CAWSGTGAGELFF.

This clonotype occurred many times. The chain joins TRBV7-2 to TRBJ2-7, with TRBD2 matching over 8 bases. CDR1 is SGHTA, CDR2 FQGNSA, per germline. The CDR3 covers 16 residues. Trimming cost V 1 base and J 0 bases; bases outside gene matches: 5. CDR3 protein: CASSLVYTSGSYEQYF. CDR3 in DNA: TGTGCCAGCAGCTTAGTTTACACTAGCGGCTCCTACGAGCAGTACTTC.

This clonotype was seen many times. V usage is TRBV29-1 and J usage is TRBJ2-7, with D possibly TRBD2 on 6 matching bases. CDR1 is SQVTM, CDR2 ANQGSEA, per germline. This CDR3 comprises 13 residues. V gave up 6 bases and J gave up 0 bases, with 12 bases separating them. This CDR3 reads CSVIAASSYEQYF. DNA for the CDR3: TGCAGCGTAATAGCGGCGAGCTCCTACGAGCAGTACTTC.

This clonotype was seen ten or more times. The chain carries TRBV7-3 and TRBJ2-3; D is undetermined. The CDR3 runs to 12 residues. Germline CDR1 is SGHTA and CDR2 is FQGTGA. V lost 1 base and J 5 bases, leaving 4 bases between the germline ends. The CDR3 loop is CASSLIGDTQYF. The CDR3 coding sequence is TGTGCCAGCAGCTTAATTGGAGATACGCAGTATTTT.

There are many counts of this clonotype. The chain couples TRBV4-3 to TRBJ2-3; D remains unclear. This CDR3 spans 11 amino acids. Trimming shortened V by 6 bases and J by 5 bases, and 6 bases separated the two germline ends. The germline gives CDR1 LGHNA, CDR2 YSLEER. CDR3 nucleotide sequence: TGCGCCAGCAGAAGAGAAGATACGCAGTATTTT. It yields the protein CASRREDTQYF.

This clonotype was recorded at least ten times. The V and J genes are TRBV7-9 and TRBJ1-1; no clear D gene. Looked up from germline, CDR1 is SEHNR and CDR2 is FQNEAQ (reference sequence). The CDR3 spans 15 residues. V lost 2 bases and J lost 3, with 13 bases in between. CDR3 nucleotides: TGTGCCAGCAGCTTAAGTTTTGGACTACACACTGAAGCTTTCTTT. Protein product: CASSLSFGLHTEAFF.

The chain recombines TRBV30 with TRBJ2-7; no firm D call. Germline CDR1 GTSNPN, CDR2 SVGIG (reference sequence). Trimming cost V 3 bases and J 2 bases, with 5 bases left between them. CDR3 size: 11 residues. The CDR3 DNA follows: TGTGCCTGGAGCGAGGCCTACGAGCAGTACTTC. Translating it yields CAWSEAYEQYF.

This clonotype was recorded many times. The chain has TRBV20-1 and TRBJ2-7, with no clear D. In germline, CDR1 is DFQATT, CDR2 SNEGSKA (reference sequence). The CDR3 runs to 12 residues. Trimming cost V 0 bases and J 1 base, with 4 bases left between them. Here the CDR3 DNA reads TGCAGTGCTAGAGATGGGTCCTACGAGCAGTACTTC. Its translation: CSARDGSYEQYF.

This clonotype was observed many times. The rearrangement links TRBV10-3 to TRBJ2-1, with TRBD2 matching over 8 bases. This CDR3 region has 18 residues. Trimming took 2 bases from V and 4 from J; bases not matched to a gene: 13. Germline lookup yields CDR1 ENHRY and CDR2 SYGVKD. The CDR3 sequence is CAISEPPGGARDYNEQFF. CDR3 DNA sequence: TGTGCCATCAGTGAGCCACCGGGAGGGGCCAGGGATTACAATGAGCAGTTCTTC.

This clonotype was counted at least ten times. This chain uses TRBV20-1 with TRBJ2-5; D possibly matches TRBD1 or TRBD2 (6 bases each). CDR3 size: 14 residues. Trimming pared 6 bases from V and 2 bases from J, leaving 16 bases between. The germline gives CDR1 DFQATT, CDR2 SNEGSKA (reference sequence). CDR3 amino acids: CSANREEAQETQYF. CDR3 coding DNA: TGCAGTGCGAACAGGGAGGAGGCTCAAGAGACCCAGTACTTC.

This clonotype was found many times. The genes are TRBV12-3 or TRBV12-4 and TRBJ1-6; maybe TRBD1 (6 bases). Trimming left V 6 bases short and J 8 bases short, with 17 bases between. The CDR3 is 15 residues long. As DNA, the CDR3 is TGTGCCAGCAGAGCCCGGGGGCAGGGATATTCACCCCTCCACTTT. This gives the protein CASRARGQGYSPLHF.